These 20 T cell receptor beta chains share one sample of origin, sequenced in a study of T cell repertoires in cytomegalovirus infection (dated by TCRdb to about 2019). The sequencer listed for this sample is Illumina HiSeq 1500. The public sequencing data were trimmed at Q25 with fastp and processed into clonotypes with MiXCR by TCRdb, which kept only in-frame beta chains. Rows with one shared CDR3 protein collapse into an entry with the most common genes and DNA. In all, the sample holds hundreds of thousands of distinct CDR3 sequences, and roughly 36% of those were seen once. The ten largest clonotypes hold 15% to 20% of the sample. The treatment or condition label for this specimen denotes: in vitro stimulation with specific CMV peptide epitopes to enrich CMV-specific T cells. Antigen specificity for these receptors is unknown. The sample was cultured PBMCs, taken from culture after CMV antigen stimulation. The receptors originated from a human donor in good health (CMV status not recorded). Some clones in this sample may be carry-over from other donors' samples.

This clonotype was seen ten or more times. The chain joins TRBV7-2 to TRBJ2-3, with TRBD1 matching over 7 bases. Germline CDR1 is SGHTA and CDR2 is FQGNSA. Trimming took 4 bases from V and 0 from J; bases not matched to a gene: 7. There are 16 residues in the CDR3. The CDR3 nucleotides read TGTGCCAGCAGCTCTGGACAGGAACTTAGCACAGATACGCAGTATTTT. This encodes CASSSGQELSTDTQYF.

The V and J genes are TRBV10-2 and TRBJ2-1; a weak D match, TRBD2 (5 bases). The V and J ends lost 2 bases and 8 bases respectively, with 13 bases between them. The CDR3 runs to 14 residues. Germline V lookup: CDR1 WSHSY, CDR2 SAAADI. CDR3 region: CASSEGSGGDEQFF. The CDR3 nucleotides read TGCGCCAGCAGTGAGGGATCCGGAGGCGATGAGCAGTTCTTC.

The chain combines TRBV20-1 with TRBJ2-3; 9 bases align to TRBD1. Germline CDR1 reads DFQATT; CDR2 reads SNEGSKA (reference sequence). V shed 3 bases, J shed 0 bases, and the junction held 4 bases outside the gene matches. CDR3 length equals 15 residues. CDR3 amino acids: CSASGQGKSTDTQYF. In DNA, the CDR3 is TGCAGTGCTAGCGGACAGGGGAAAAGCACAGATACGCAGTATTTT.

The chain recombines TRBV12-3 or TRBV12-4 with TRBJ1-3; D is unresolved. The CDR3 runs to 15 residues. Trimming cost V 6 bases and J 0 bases, with 12 bases left between them. The CDR3 sequence: CASRSNRHSGNTIYF. The CDR3 DNA sequence: TGTGCCAGCAGATCCAACAGACACTCTGGAAACACCATATATTTT.

The chain couples TRBV7-2 to TRBJ2-7, with 12 bases aligning to TRBD2. From germline, CDR1 is SGHTA and CDR2 FQGNSA. The CDR3 spans 17 residues. V gave up 0 bases and J gave up 2 bases; unmatched junction bases: 5. The DNA for the CDR3 is TGTGCCAGCAGCTTAGCCCGGACTAGCGGGGTTCCCTACGAGCAGTACTTC. Translation: CASSLARTSGVPYEQYF.

V gene TRBV29-1 combines with J gene TRBJ2-5; 9 nucleotides align to TRBD1. The CDR3 length is 14 residues. J lost 5 bases, V lost 2 bases, and 6 bases had no gene match. Germline CDR1 SQVTM, CDR2 ANQGSEA. This CDR3 reads CSVEQTGGWETQYF. DNA of the CDR3: TGCAGCGTTGAACAAACAGGGGGCTGGGAGACCCAGTACTTC.

This clonotype showed up many times. The chain has TRBV7-8 and TRBJ1-2; TRBD1 matches at 9 bases. The CDR3 runs 15 residues. V lost 5 bases to trimming and J lost 7 bases; unmatched junction nucleotides: 11. Germline assignment: CDR1 SGHVS and CDR2 FQNEAQ. Here the CDR3 DNA reads TGTGCCAGCAGCATCTCCGGGACAGGGAGTAGTGGCTACACCTTC. It encodes CASSISGTGSSGYTF.

V and J are TRBV11-2 and TRBJ2-1; 8 nucleotides line up with TRBD2. The junction had 11 bases not matched to a gene; V was cut back by 7 bases and J by 9 bases. The germline V gene encodes CDR1 SGHAT and CDR2 FQNNGV. CDR3 size: 14 residues. This CDR3 reads CASTQGIAGTEQFF. CDR3 DNA sequence: TGTGCCAGCACCCAGGGGATAGCGGGAACTGAGCAGTTCTTC.

V usage is TRBV19 and J usage is TRBJ1-2; D uncertain. Trimming stripped 7 bases from V and 5 bases from J, with 17 bases between. The CDR3 runs 14 residues. CDR1 is LNHDA and CDR2 is SQIVND in the germline V gene (reference sequence). CDR3: CASTPLTNIYGYTF. The CDR3 DNA is TGTGCCAGTACCCCCTTGACGAACATTTATGGCTACACCTTC.

This clonotype was counted a few times. This chain joins TRBV7-7 and TRBJ1-3; 9 bases align to TRBD1. The CDR3 is 15 residues long. V lost 5 bases to trimming and J lost 1 base; unmatched junction nucleotides: 3. Germline V CDR1 and CDR2: SSHAT, FNYEAQ (reference sequence). CDR3 protein: CASSQGTGSGNTIYF. The CDR3 DNA follows: TGTGCCAGCAGCCAGGGGACAGGGTCTGGAAACACCATATATTTT.

This rearrangement joins TRBV6-2 or TRBV6-3 to TRBJ2-1; the D call may be TRBD1 or TRBD2 (5 bases each). The CDR3 has 14 residues. The germline V gene encodes CDR1 MNHEY and CDR2 SVGEGT. The V end lost 2 bases, the J end lost 14 bases, and 19 bases lay between the germline ends. CDR3 region: CASSYAGDPTKKFF. In nucleotides, the CDR3 is TGTGCCAGCAGTTACGCTGGGGACCCTACCAAAAAGTTCTTC.

To note about this clonotype: This may be a read error: a much more frequent sequence differs by one nucleotide. J is TRBJ2-5 and V is TRBV7-2; possibly TRBD1 for D (5 bases). Germline CDR1 reads SGHTA; CDR2 reads FQGNSA. CDR3 length: 16 amino acids. The V gene lost 5 bases and the J gene lost 6 bases, with 22 bases spanning the gap. CDR3 region: CASSSRRLTGLKTQYF. Here the CDR3 DNA reads TGTGCCAGCAGCAGCAGAAGACTCACAGGCTTAAAGACCCAGTACTTC.

This clonotype was counted only a few times. As DNA, the CDR3 is TGTGCCAGCAGTTTCGGGGGCCTTGGGAGCAATCAGCCCCAGCATTTT. Translating it yields CASSFGGLGSNQPQHF. V and J are TRBV12-3 or TRBV12-4 and TRBJ1-5, with D possibly matching TRBD1 (6 bases). This CDR3 has 16 amino acids. With 3 bases removed from V and 1 base from J, the gap between germline ends came to 13 bases.

The CDR3 DNA is TGTGCCAGCAGCCCTGGGACAGGGGCAACTAATGAAAAACTGTTTTTT. It is translated as CASSPGTGATNEKLFF. The chain carries TRBV28 and TRBJ1-4; 10 bases are shared with TRBD1. V lost 6 bases and J lost 0; bases outside the gene matches: 4. The germline gives CDR1 MDHEN, CDR2 SYDVKM. The CDR3 covers 16 residues.

The V and J genes are TRBV5-4 and TRBJ1-1; D is unresolved. V was shortened by 4 bases and J by 3 bases, with 13 bases between the two germline ends. The germline CDR1 and CDR2 sequences are SGHNT and YYREEE (reference sequence). CDR3 size: 14 residues. The CDR3 is CASSARSADTEAFF. The CDR3 nucleotides read TGTGCCAGCAGCGCCCGCTCAGCGGACACTGAAGCTTTCTTT.

The rearrangement joins TRBV7-9 to TRBJ2-3, with 7 bases fitting TRBD2. V dropped 5 bases and J dropped 4; count of bases not matched to a gene: 12. Germline-derived CDR1 and CDR2 are SEHNR and FQNEAQ (reference sequence). CDR3 length equals 16 residues. The CDR3 region is CASSPWGGSGPDTQYF. In DNA form, the CDR3 reads TGTGCCAGCAGCCCCTGGGGGGGATCGGGCCCAGATACGCAGTATTTT.

Only a few counts were recorded for this clonotype. The chain uses TRBV29-1 and TRBJ2-3, with unresolved D. Germline V CDR1 and CDR2: SQVTM, ANQGSEA. Trimming left V 1 base short and J 2 bases short, with 16 bases between. The CDR3 has 16 amino acids. CDR3 nucleotides: TGCAGCGTTGAAGGGATGCTTTTAGACAACACAGATACGCAGTATTTT. Translating gives CSVEGMLLDNTDTQYF.

The table lists this clonotype with a few counts. The chain recombines TRBV20-1 with TRBJ2-7; 9 bases match TRBD2. In germline, CDR1 is DFQATT, CDR2 SNEGSKA (reference sequence). V shed 6 bases and J 5 bases; nucleotides not matched to a gene: 14. The CDR3 runs to 15 residues. CDR3 amino acids: CSAPRVAGGRNEQYF. The CDR3 region has the DNA TGCAGTGCCCCGAGAGTTGCGGGGGGGCGGAACGAGCAGTACTTC.

The CDR3 DNA sequence: TGTGCCAGCAGTTACCGTGGGACAGGGGGCGGTGGCTACACCTTC. It translates to CASSYRGTGGGGYTF. This chain connects TRBV6-8 to TRBJ1-2, with TRBD1 matching 12 bases. This CDR3 contains 15 residues. The germline CDR1 and CDR2 sequences are MNHGY and SAAAGT. The V gene end was trimmed by 2 bases and the J gene end by 7 bases; junction bases not matched to a gene: 5.

The chain couples TRBV6-8 to TRBJ2-1, with D unresolved. This CDR3 comprises 13 residues. CDR1 and CDR2 from the germline V gene are MNHGY and SAAAGT. The V end was cut by 10 bases, the J end by 6 bases, with 16 bases between. The CDR3 loop is CATLEAFFNEQFF. CDR3 nucleotide sequence: TGTGCCACCCTAGAAGCTTTCTTCAATGAGCAGTTCTTC.